This T cell receptor (beta chain) derives from a study of response to subunit inactivated influenza vaccine. Study-level points and caveats: The authors proposed limited new T cell recruitment per seasonal influenza vaccination.

Comments on this clonotype: Its antigen is still unknown.

TCRdb fed the RT-PCR reads into MiXCR, producing one record per CDR3 protein. The sample yields about 800,000 distinct CDR3 sequences, approximately 22% seen once. Germline V gene sequence: CDR1 MNHEY, CDR2 SVGAGI. The CDR3 length is 15 residues. Deletions cut 4 bases from V and 0 bases from J, with 13 bases between. The material sequenced was PBMCs from blood, taken roughly 5 days after vaccination. The rearrangement uses TRBV6-5 and TRBJ2-7, with a possible D match to TRBD2 (6 bases). This TCR was sampled from a man aged 50-59 years who received an inactivated influenza vaccine. The CDR3 DNA reads as TGTGCCAGCAGTTCCCCGGGACTGGGCTCCTACGAGCAGTACTTC. Its translation: CASSSPGLGSYEQYF.